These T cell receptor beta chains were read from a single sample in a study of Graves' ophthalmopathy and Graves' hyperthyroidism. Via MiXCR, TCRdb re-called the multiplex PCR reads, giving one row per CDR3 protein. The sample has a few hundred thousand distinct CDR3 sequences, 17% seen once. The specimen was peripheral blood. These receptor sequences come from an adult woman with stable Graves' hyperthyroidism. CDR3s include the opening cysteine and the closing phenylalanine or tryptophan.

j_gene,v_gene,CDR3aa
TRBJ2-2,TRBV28,CASSLAGSSGELFF
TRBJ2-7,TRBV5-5,CASSLAWDRGVYEQYF
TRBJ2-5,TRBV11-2,CASITGTGSLNGETQYF
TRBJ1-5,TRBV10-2,CASSLGQGQPQHF
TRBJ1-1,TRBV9,CASSEARQGNTEAFF
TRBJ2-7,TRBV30,CAWSAQGAREQYF
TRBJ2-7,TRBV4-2,CASSQGQWSSYEQYF
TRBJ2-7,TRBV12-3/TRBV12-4,CASSLSFEQYF
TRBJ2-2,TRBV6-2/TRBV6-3,CASGKRGTGELFF
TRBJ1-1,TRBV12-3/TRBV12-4,CASSLAVATEAFF
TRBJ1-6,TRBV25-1,CASSDESSYNSPLHF
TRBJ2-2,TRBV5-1,CASSAGVNTGELFF
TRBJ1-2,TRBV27,CASSLGGIHNGYTF
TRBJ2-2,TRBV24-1,CATSDLSHTGELFF
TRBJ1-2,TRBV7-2,CASSLGTGGGYTF
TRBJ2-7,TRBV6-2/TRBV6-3,CASRVTGQRDKQYF
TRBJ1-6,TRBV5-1,CASSGGGLESPLHF
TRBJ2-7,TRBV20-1,CSASLRVGSYEQYF
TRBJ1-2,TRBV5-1,CASSSTGRAGYTF
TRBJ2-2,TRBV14,CASTAGTAFLAGELFF
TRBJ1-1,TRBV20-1,CSAPTRGHWNTEAFF